Below are 20 T cell receptor beta chains sequenced from a single sample in a study of blood T cell repertoires in COVID-19. The data were produced by immunoSEQ multiplex PCR, yet TCRdb's version contains in-frame clones alone and is incomplete. The data show 250,000 or so clones, roughly 84% seen once. Sequencing was performed on PBMCs or T cells enriched from blood (not recorded which). Receptors originate from a woman in her 50s who had been exposed to COVID-19.

The chain links TRBV3-1 (or the pseudogene TRBV3-2) to TRBJ1-2, with D possibly matching TRBD1 (6 bases). CDR1 is LGHDT and CDR2 is YNNKEL in the germline V gene (reference sequence). CDR3 length: 16 amino acids. V lost 1 base to trimming and J lost 0 bases, with 12 bases between them. In nucleotides, the CDR3 is TGTGCCAGCAGCCAAGGTACAGGGCGATCTAACTATGGCTACACCTTC. Protein product: CASSQGTGRSNYGYTF.

V usage is TRBV19 and J usage is TRBJ1-5, with D possibly being TRBD1 (5 bases). This CDR3 has 15 amino acids. The germline V and J ends were trimmed by 8 bases and 3 bases, with 17 bases remaining between them. Germline assignment: CDR1 LNHDA and CDR2 SQIVND (reference sequence). As DNA, the CDR3 is TGTGCCAGTGCTTTAGGGGAGGCCTTCAATCAGCCCCAGCATTTT. Translating it yields CASALGEAFNQPQHF.

This chain links TRBV7-2 with TRBJ1-2; D call uncertain. Germline V CDR1 and CDR2: SGHTA, FQGNSA. CDR3 size: 15 residues. V shed 5 bases and J shed 5 bases, with 18 bases lying between them. DNA of the CDR3: TGTGCCAGCAGCACCTTCGAAAGCGTTATATATGGCTACACCTTC. Its translation: CASSTFESVIYGYTF.

The chain employs TRBV19 and TRBJ1-4, with D possibly being TRBD1 (6 bases). This CDR3 contains 18 residues. The germline gives CDR1 LNHDA, CDR2 SQIVND (reference sequence). The ends were cut back, 0 bases at V and 9 bases at J, with 23 bases in the middle. CDR3 sequence: CASSIDLQGAGVPKKLFF. The CDR3, as DNA: TGTGCCAGTAGTATAGATCTTCAAGGGGCAGGGGTTCCTAAAAAACTGTTTTTT.

The chain uses TRBV2 and TRBJ2-3, with 10 bases fitting TRBD1. The germline V gene has CDR1 SNHLY and CDR2 FYNNEI. J gave up 3 bases and V 4 bases, and 4 bases lay outside the gene matches. CDR3 length: 15 residues. The CDR3 nucleotides are TGTGCCAGCAGTGCCGACAGGGGGCAAACAGATACGCAGTATTTT. Its protein is CASSADRGQTDTQYF.

This sequence joins TRBV5-1 and TRBJ2-3, with D uncertain. Germline lookup yields CDR1 SGHRS and CDR2 YFSETQ. V was pared by 6 bases and J by 4 bases, with 6 bases between. This CDR3 comprises 11 residues. The CDR3 DNA is TGCGCCAGCACCCAGGCAGATACGCAGTATTTT. Protein: CASTQADTQYF. The full variable domain, in which reference TRBV5-1 and TRBJ2-3 provide the parts outside the CDR3, is KAGVTQTPRYLIKTRGQQVTLSCSPISGHRSVSWYQQTPGQGLQFLFEYFSETQRNKGNFPGRFSGRQFSNSRSEMNVSTLELGDSALYLCASTQADTQYFGPGTRLTVL.

V is TRBV29-1 and J is TRBJ2-1; TRBD2 agrees at 12 bases. The ends lost 7 bases at V and 1 base at J; junction bases unmatched: 2. This CDR3 comprises 14 residues. Per germline, CDR1 SQVTM and CDR2 ANQGSEA. CDR3 nucleotide sequence: TGCAGCGGGACTAGCGGGGTATCCTACAATGAGCAGTTCTTC. Residues: CSGTSGVSYNEQFF.

On this clone: The sample has other DNA sequences that encode this CDR3 too. The chain carries TRBV27 and TRBJ1-2; 9 bases map to TRBD1. CDR1 MNHEY and CDR2 SMNVEV come from the germline V gene (reference sequence). V shed 5 bases, J shed 6 bases, and the junction held 7 bases outside the gene matches. This CDR3 comprises 14 residues. CDR3 in DNA: TGTGCCAGCAGTCCGGACAGGGGTCGGGATGGCTACACCTTC. Translating gives CASSPDRGRDGYTF.

The chain links TRBV6-5 to TRBJ2-7; tentatively, D is TRBD1 (5 bases). The CDR3 totals 11 residues. V was clipped by 5 bases and J by 5 bases, with 7 bases between them. Germline V gene lookup returns CDR1 MNHEY and CDR2 SVGAGI. The CDR3 DNA reads as TGTGCCAGCAGTAGGGGCAACGAGCAGTACTTC. It yields the protein CASSRGNEQYF.

V usage is TRBV18 and J usage is TRBJ2-7; the D is unclear. V lost 3 bases, J lost 4 bases, and 13 bases lay in between. CDR3 size: 14 residues. From germline, CDR1 is KGHSH and CDR2 LQKENI. The CDR3 DNA is TGTGCCAGCTCACCGAGTTCACTGATTTACGAGCAGTACTTC. Residues: CASSPSSLIYEQYF. Based on the CDR3 plus reference TRBV18 and TRBJ2-7, the full variable domain is NAGVMQNPRHLVRRRGQEARLRCSPMKGHSHVYWYRQLPEEGLKFMVYLQKENIIDESGMPKERFSAEFPKEGPSILRIQQVVRGDSAAYFCASSPSSLIYEQYFGPGTRLTVT.

The chain recombines TRBV28 with TRBJ1-2; possibly TRBD1 for D (5 bases). The V gene's germline CDR1 is MDHEN and CDR2 SYDVKM. This CDR3 has 15 residues. V gave up 3 bases and J gave up 3 bases, with 14 bases separating them. The CDR3 coding sequence is TGTGCCAGCAGTTTTATAAGGGGCTCCTACTATGGCTACACCTTC. This codes for CASSFIRGSYYGYTF.

CDR3 DNA: TGTGCCAGCAGTTACTCAACAGCGGAAGGCGGTAGCACCATATATTTT. Its protein product is CASSYSTAEGGSTIYF. The V and J genes are TRBV6-2 or TRBV6-3 and TRBJ1-3; D is unclear. This CDR3 region has 16 residues. Germline CDR1 is MNHEY and CDR2 is SVGEGT. V lost 0 bases and J lost 9, with 18 bases in between.

V is TRBV10-2 and J is TRBJ1-3, with unresolved D. Trimming shortened V by 6 bases and J by 0 bases, and 12 bases separated the two germline ends. Germline V gene sequence: CDR1 WSHSY, CDR2 SAAADI. The CDR3 is 15 amino acids. CDR3 bases: TGCGCCAGCAGCCCTGCCCAGATCTCTGGAAACACCATATATTTT. Protein sequence: CASSPAQISGNTIYF.

The chain links TRBV27 to TRBJ1-5, with TRBD1 matching over 8 bases. With V trimmed by 6 bases and J by 2 bases, 9 bases remained unmatched. This CDR3 comprises 16 residues. Germline V gene data show CDR1 as MNHEY and CDR2 as SMNVEV (reference sequence). CDR3 DNA: TGTGCCAGCAGCCGTAGACCGGGACAGGGCAATCAGCCCCAGCATTTT. Translation gives CASSRRPGQGNQPQHF.

CDR3 DNA sequence: TGTGCCAGCAGTATGACTACGAACACCGGGGAGCTGTTTTTT. It is translated as CASSMTTNTGELFF. The J gene is TRBJ2-2, the V gene TRBV6-5, with D possibly being TRBD2 (5 bases). The CDR3 loop spans 14 amino acids. From germline, CDR1 is MNHEY and CDR2 SVGAGI. Trimming removed 5 bases from V and 0 bases from J, with 7 bases in between.

The rearrangement links TRBV11-2 to TRBJ1-5, with a weak D call TRBD1 (5 bases). Trimming shortened V by 0 bases and J by 4 bases, and 10 bases separated the two germline ends. The length of the CDR3 is 15 residues. Germline CDR1 and CDR2: SGHAT and FQNNGV. CDR3 amino acids: CASSLDGATNQPQHF. In nucleotides, the CDR3 is TGTGCCAGCAGCTTAGATGGGGCGACTAATCAGCCCCAGCATTTT.

The chain uses TRBV14 and TRBJ2-3; D perhaps matches TRBD2 (6 bases). This CDR3 has 14 residues. V lost 9 bases and J 2 bases, leaving 15 bases between the germline ends. Per germline, CDR1 SGHDN and CDR2 FVKESK. The CDR3 region has the DNA TGTGCCAGTCAAAAGGGACTCTTCACAGATACGCAGTATTTT. Its translation: CASQKGLFTDTQYF.

V is TRBV2 and J is TRBJ1-2, with TRBD1 matching 8 bases. Germline V gene data show CDR1 as SNHLY and CDR2 as FYNNEI. The trim removed 4 bases at V and 4 bases at J, leaving 5 bases unmatched. CDR3 length equals 14 residues. CDR3 DNA sequence: TGTGCCAGCAGTGCGGGACAGGCGATCTATGGCTACACCTTC. Residues: CASSAGQAIYGYTF.

This sequence joins TRBV27 and TRBJ1-1; TRBD1 might be the D (5 bases). With 6 bases removed from V and 4 bases from J, the gap between germline ends came to 15 bases. From germline, CDR1 is MNHEY and CDR2 SMNVEV (reference sequence). CDR3 length equals 14 residues. CDR3 loop: CASRGRTKPTEAFF. DNA for the CDR3: TGTGCCAGCAGGGGGCGGACGAAACCCACTGAAGCTTTCTTT.

Of note for this clone: The same CDR3 is also encoded by other DNA sequences in this sample. CDR3 sequence (DNA): TGTGCCAGCAGCTTAGAGAGCTACGAGCAGTACTTC. It translates to CASSLESYEQYF. The rearrangement uses TRBV7-2 and TRBJ2-7; D uncertain. Germline CDR1 is SGHTA and CDR2 is FQGNSA. The CDR3 has 12 residues. Trimming pared 1 base from V and 3 bases from J, leaving 4 bases between.